Below, one TCR beta chain is given with its context. The data were obtained in a study of T cell clusters in autoimmune cytopenias. TRB amplification used approximately 250 ng of peripheral blood genomic DNA. One tube held mixed TRB-A and TRB-B primer pools for touch-down PCR. TCRdb reprocessed the multiplex PCR reads, keeping one entry per CDR3 protein, no DNA. The sample table includes around 7,700 distinct CDR3 sequences. These sequences were also reported in another study, on T cell repertoires in aging, cancer and after chemotherapy.

The TCR originated in a human donor in good health. The specimen sequenced was peripheral blood.

The CDR3 protein is CASSLEFSGSYEQYF. The rearrangement links TRBV7-9 to TRBJ2-7; absent DNA, TCRdb's TRBD2 call cannot be checked. CDR1 is SEHNR, CDR2 FQNEAQ, per germline (reference sequence). The CDR3 consists of 15 residues.